This T cell receptor (beta chain) was captured in a study of CD8 T cells in ankylosing spondylitis. The V gene's germline CDR1 is SGHVS and CDR2 FQNEAQ. V lost 3 bases and J lost 6, with 10 bases in between. The CDR3 runs 13 residues. This clonotype was found many times. TCRdb ran MiXCR on the 5' RACE reads and lists one entry per CDR3 protein. The sample has some 130,000 distinct CDR3 sequences; about 7.3% are singletons. This TCR was recovered from a female donor with ankylosing spondylitis or in good health (not recorded which). V gene TRBV7-8 combines with J gene TRBJ2-3; D unresolved. Sequenced input: blood, either unsorted or a sorted T cell fraction (not recorded which). The CDR3 sequence: CASSLRIPDTQYF. CDR3 DNA: TGTGCCAGCAGCTTGCGGATTCCGGATACGCAGTATTTT.